This TCR beta chain was sequenced for a study of blood T cell repertoires in COVID-19. Turning to the study itself: Whether acute or convalescent, the COVID-19 samples came from the United States, Italy and Spain. T cells, B-cell-depleted T cells, or PBMCs provided the cDNA or gDNA that served as material.

The germline gives CDR1 DFQATT, CDR2 SNEGSKA (reference sequence). The CDR3 sequence is 11 residues long. V lost 5 bases to trimming and J lost 9 bases, with 12 bases between them. In the original workflow: Reference gene primer amplification in the assay estimated nucleated cell counts. TCRdb keeps only in-frame clones here, not all; method: immunoSEQ multiplex PCR. V and J calls and clone size come straight from that table; D and trimming were deduced from the DNA. The table has roughly 97,000 clones, about nine tenths seen once. The rearrangement joins TRBV20-1 to TRBJ2-3; tentative D call: TRBD2 (5 bases). The specimen was peripheral blood. The TCR was taken from a man aged 60-69 years with acute or convalescent COVID-19. CDR3 region: CSALLVGTQYF. The CDR3, as DNA: TGCAGTGCTCTACTAGTTGGCACGCAGTATTTT.